The 28 T cell receptor beta chains reported below all come from one sample, sequenced in a study of spatial heterogeneity in lung cancer. The antigens for these receptors are not known. Study conclusions and caveats: Mutation tallies in tumors tracked expanded intratumoral alpha and beta TCR counts.

The sample's time point: sample taken at primary tumor resection. TCRdb reanalysed the 5' RACE reads using MiXCR and keeps one entry per CDR3 protein. The data contain fewer than 30,000 distinct CDR3 sequences, roughly 6.6% of them singletons. The sequences come from lung tumor tissue, collected at surgery. The receptor set was obtained from a male donor with early-stage non-small cell lung cancer.

Ten or more counts support this clonotype. V and J are TRBV28 and TRBJ2-3, with D perhaps being TRBD1 or TRBD2 (6 bases each). The CDR3 extends over 16 amino acids. Trimming removed 6 bases at V and 5 bases at J, with 21 bases between. Germline assignment: CDR1 MDHEN and CDR2 SYDVKM. This CDR3 reads CASSLGGQGRQDTQYF. The CDR3 nucleotides are TGTGCCAGCAGCCTGGGGGGACAAGGGAGGCAAGATACGCAGTATTTT.

This clonotype was seen repeatedly, ten times or more. The gene calls are TRBV5-1 and TRBJ1-4; 7 positions match TRBD1. V trimming: 2 bases; J trimming: 8 bases; junction bases outside the gene matches: 9. CDR3 length equals 15 residues. Germline V gene data show CDR1 as SGHRS and CDR2 as YFSETQ. DNA of the CDR3: TGCGCCAGCAGCTTCGGAGCAGGGGGTCGGGAAAAACTGTTTTTT. It encodes CASSFGAGGREKLFF. Full variable domain (rest looked up from reference TRBV5-1 and TRBJ1-4): KAGVTQTPRYLIKTRGQQVTLSCSPISGHRSVSWYQQTPGQGLQFLFEYFSETQRNKGNFPGRFSGRQFSNSRSEMNVSTLELGDSALYLCASSFGAGGREKLFFGSGTQLSVL.

This clonotype was counted many times. The chain employs TRBV7-2 and TRBJ1-6, with a tentative D call TRBD1 (5 bases). V was trimmed by 6 bases and J by 2 bases, leaving 5 bases between them. The CDR3 consists of 13 residues. Germline loops: CDR1 SGHTA, CDR2 FQGNSA. The CDR3 nucleotides read TGTGCCAGCAGGGACACCTATAATTCACCCCTCCACTTT. Its protein is CASRDTYNSPLHF.

There are many counts of this clonotype. The rearrangement links TRBV7-2 to TRBJ2-2, with 8 nucleotides matching TRBD1. The CDR3 covers 15 residues. The germline gives CDR1 SGHTA, CDR2 FQGNSA. Unmatched junction bases numbered 5, after V lost 2 bases and J lost 6 bases. CDR3 sequence reads: CASSLIRGLAGELFF. The CDR3 DNA is TGTGCCAGCAGCTTAATCAGGGGGCTTGCCGGGGAGCTGTTTTTT.

At least ten counts were recorded for this clonotype. The chain recombines TRBV29-1 with TRBJ1-4; D is uncertain. The CDR3 length is 14 residues. From germline, CDR1 is SQVTM and CDR2 ANQGSEA. Trimming left V 6 bases short and J 0 bases short, with 11 bases between. The CDR3 coding sequence is TGCAGCGTCACAGACCCTGCAACTAATGAAAAACTGTTTTTT. Translating it yields CSVTDPATNEKLFF.

This clonotype was recorded at least ten times. The chain carries TRBV7-9 and TRBJ1-5; D gene ambiguous. Per germline, CDR1 SEHNR and CDR2 FQNEAQ (reference sequence). V was clipped by 1 base and J by 10 bases, with 8 bases between them. The CDR3 covers 12 residues. In DNA form, the CDR3 reads TGTGCCAGCAGCTTAGATACGGGACCCCAGCATTTT. Amino acids: CASSLDTGPQHF.

V gene TRBV5-4 combines with J gene TRBJ2-7, with D possibly TRBD2 on 6 matching bases. V was cut by 5 bases and J by 7 bases, with 22 bases left in between. The CDR3 sequence is 15 residues long. Germline V gene lookup returns CDR1 SGHNT and CDR2 YYREEE (reference sequence). CDR3: CASRTPGLSEREQYF. CDR3 sequence (DNA): TGTGCCAGCAGAACCCCGGGACTCTCCGAAAGGGAGCAGTACTTC. The full variable domain, in which reference TRBV5-4 and TRBJ2-7 provide the parts outside the CDR3, is ETGVTQSPTHLIKTRGQQVTLRCSSQSGHNTVSWYQQALGQGPQFIFQYYREEENGRGNFPPRFSGLQFPNYSSELNVNALELDDSALYLCASRTPGLSEREQYFGPGTRLTVT.

The V gene is TRBV15, the J gene TRBJ1-6; the match to TRBD1 covers 11 bases. Germline V gene sequence: CDR1 LNHNV, CDR2 YYDKDF (reference sequence). The junction had 4 bases not matched to a gene; V was cut back by 5 bases and J by 7 bases. This CDR3 region has 15 residues. CDR3 protein: CATSGRDRGNSPLHF. The CDR3 DNA reads as TGTGCCACCAGCGGCCGGGACAGGGGGAATTCACCCCTCCACTTT.

This clonotype came up many times. The chain uses TRBV20-1 and TRBJ1-5, with D possibly matching TRBD1 (6 bases). V lost 3 bases and J lost 2, with 17 bases in between. The CDR3 has 16 residues. From germline, CDR1 is DFQATT and CDR2 SNEGSKA (reference sequence). CDR3 in DNA: TGCAGTGCTAGCGGCCGGGGGCGCGGCGGCAATCAGCCCCAGCATTTT. This sequence encodes CSASGRGRGGNQPQHF.

The rearrangement links TRBV7-2 to TRBJ2-5; 9 nucleotides match TRBD2. CDR3 length: 16 residues. Germline V gives CDR1 SGHTA, CDR2 FQGNSA. Losses at the gene ends were 2 bases for V and 7 bases for J; bases not matched to a gene: 11. CDR3 nucleotide sequence: TGTGCCAGCAGCTTAAGGAGCTTAGCGGGAGCACGGACCCAGTACTTC. Protein sequence: CASSLRSLAGARTQYF.

V is TRBV28 and J is TRBJ2-3, with 7 bases lining up with TRBD1. Trimming took 5 bases from V and 0 from J; bases not matched to a gene: 5. Germline-derived CDR1 and CDR2 are MDHEN and SYDVKM. The length of the CDR3 is 15 residues. The CDR3 protein is CASSTGQPSTDTQYF. CDR3 coding DNA: TGTGCCAGCAGTACGGGACAGCCTAGCACAGATACGCAGTATTTT.

This clonotype was recorded many times. This rearrangement joins TRBV24-1 to TRBJ2-5, with unresolved D. The length of the CDR3 is 13 residues. Per germline, CDR1 KGHDR and CDR2 SFDVKD. V was trimmed by 9 bases and J by 6 bases, leaving 16 bases between them. In DNA, the CDR3 is TGTGCCACCCGCTCAGGAAGGAGCCAGACCCAGTACTTC. It codes for CATRSGRSQTQYF.

This clonotype is judged medium-sized. The chain combines TRBV2 with TRBJ1-2; D remains ambiguous. This CDR3 has 12 residues. V lost 6 bases, J lost 8 bases, and 13 bases lay in between. In germline, CDR1 is SNHLY, CDR2 FYNNEI. The CDR3 DNA follows: TGTGCCAGCAGCACGGGGATCCGGGGCTACACCTTC. Encoded protein: CASSTGIRGYTF.

This clonotype was observed a handful of times. The gene calls are TRBV3-1 and TRBJ2-2; D ambiguous. Germline CDR1 and CDR2: LGHDT and YNNKEL (reference sequence). V dropped 1 base and J dropped 4 bases, with 4 bases sitting between them. CDR3 size: 13 residues. CDR3 loop: CASSQVTTGELFF. DNA of the CDR3: TGTGCCAGCAGCCAAGTAACCACCGGGGAGCTGTTTTTT.

This clonotype was detected ten times or more. The rearrangement links TRBV28 to TRBJ2-3; tentative D call: TRBD2 (5 bases). V was cut by 6 bases and J by 12 bases, with 16 bases left in between. The CDR3 extends over 12 amino acids. Germline loops: CDR1 MDHEN, CDR2 SYDVKM. The CDR3 loop reads CASRGLGSSQYF. The DNA of the CDR3 is TGTGCCAGCAGGGGGTTGGGGAGTTCTCAGTATTTT.

This clonotype was observed a handful of times. This chain joins TRBV7-2 and TRBJ2-3; 12 nucleotides line up with TRBD1. The CDR3 covers 17 residues. Germline V lookup: CDR1 SGHTA, CDR2 FQGNSA. The ends lost 5 bases at V and 3 bases at J; junction bases unmatched: 9. The CDR3 region has the DNA TGTGCCAGCAGCCCAGGGGACAGGGGGCGATGGACAGATACGCAGTATTTT. Encoded protein: CASSPGDRGRWTDTQYF.

The chain combines TRBV3-1 with TRBJ2-5, with D perhaps TRBD1 (5 bases). Per germline, CDR1 LGHDT and CDR2 YNNKEL (reference sequence). V gave up 3 bases and J gave up 2 bases, with 16 bases separating them. The CDR3 is 16 residues long. In nucleotides, the CDR3 is TGTGCCAGCAGCCAGCTCGAGCAGGGAACTCAAGAGACCCAGTACTTC. Its translation: CASSQLEQGTQETQYF.

This clonotype has just a few counts. The chain uses TRBV18 and TRBJ1-1, with 7 bases lining up with TRBD1. J lost 3 bases, V lost 1 base, and 8 bases had no gene match. Germline-derived CDR1 and CDR2 are KGHSH and LQKENI. The CDR3 is made up of 16 amino acids. The CDR3 region is CASSPQGAISDTEAFF. CDR3 nucleotide sequence: TGTGCCAGCTCACCACAGGGGGCGATTTCGGACACTGAAGCTTTCTTT.

In its sample, this clonotype was seen a few times. The rearrangement joins TRBV6-5 to TRBJ1-1, with TRBD1 identical over 7 bases. The CDR3 spans 16 residues. J was trimmed by 3 bases and V by 6 bases; bases with no gene match: 13. Germline loops: CDR1 MNHEY, CDR2 SVGAGI. The CDR3 reads CASRPSVGGGYTEAFF. CDR3 sequence (DNA): TGTGCCAGCAGACCCTCGGTAGGAGGGGGCTACACTGAAGCTTTCTTT.

This clonotype was detected many times. The chain joins TRBV29-1 to TRBJ2-3; 11 bases are a match to TRBD1. The CDR3 totals 12 residues. Germline V gene lookup returns CDR1 SQVTM and CDR2 ANQGSEA. The CDR3 nucleotides read TGCAAGGCGGGACAGGGGGCAGATACGCAGTATTTT. Translation: CKAGQGADTQYF.

This chain uses TRBV5-4 with TRBJ2-1; D might be TRBD1 (7 bases). Germline values: CDR1 SGHNT, CDR2 YYREEE (reference sequence). This CDR3 contains 14 residues. V was cut by 7 bases and J by 3 bases, with 14 bases left in between. CDR3 protein: CASEPGGIYNEQFF. The CDR3 DNA reads as TGTGCCAGCGAACCAGGGGGGATCTACAATGAGCAGTTCTTC.

This chain joins TRBV5-6 and TRBJ2-5; perhaps TRBD2 as D (5 bases). Germline loops: CDR1 SGHDT, CDR2 YYEEEE. This CDR3 has 14 amino acids. Trimming pared 4 bases from V and 0 bases from J, leaving 10 bases between. As DNA, the CDR3 is TGTGCCAGCAGCCCAGGACTCGACCAAGAGACCCAGTACTTC. Its translation is CASSPGLDQETQYF.

In its sample, this clonotype was seen many times. V is TRBV7-9 and J is TRBJ2-4; D is unresolved. The CDR3 spans 19 residues. CDR1 and CDR2 (germline): SEHNR, FQNEAQ (reference sequence). Deletions cut 10 bases from V and 0 bases from J, with 28 bases between. Written as DNA, the CDR3 is TGTGCCACCCAAGGTACCTGGGAAGGAAAGAATCTAGCCAAAAACATTCAGTACTTC. This gives the protein CATQGTWEGKNLAKNIQYF.

This clonotype has ten or more counts. Here the CDR3 reads CASGNSYEQYF. Written as DNA, the CDR3 is TGCGCCAGCGGGAACAGCTACGAGCAGTACTTC. This chain links TRBV10-1 with TRBJ2-7; no clear D. The CDR3 runs 11 residues. The V gene's germline CDR1 is WNHNN and CDR2 SYGVQD (reference sequence). Trimming stripped 8 bases from V and 3 bases from J, with 8 bases between.

In this sample, this clonotype is medium-sized. V is TRBV9 and J is TRBJ2-5; D is unclear. The germline V and J ends were trimmed by 0 bases and 2 bases, with 8 bases remaining between them. CDR3 length equals 14 residues. Germline CDR1 SGDLS, CDR2 YYNGEE. CDR3 residues: CASSVALSQETQYF. The CDR3 DNA sequence: TGTGCCAGCAGCGTAGCTTTAAGTCAAGAGACCCAGTACTTC.

This clonotype was detected ten times or more. This chain joins TRBV3-1 and TRBJ2-7, with D maybe TRBD1 (5 bases). The V end was cut by 5 bases, the J end by 6 bases, with 14 bases between. The length of the CDR3 is 13 residues. Germline CDR1 LGHDT, CDR2 YNNKEL (reference sequence). In nucleotides, the CDR3 is TGTGCCAGCAGCTTGTTTAGGGGCACCGAGCAGTACTTC. Its translation: CASSLFRGTEQYF.

This clonotype was counted only a few times. V usage is TRBV7-8 and J usage is TRBJ1-6; D might be TRBD1 (5 bases). Germline values: CDR1 SGHVS, CDR2 FQNEAQ. With 2 bases removed from V and 9 bases from J, the gap between germline ends came to 8 bases. CDR3 size: 13 residues. In DNA form, the CDR3 reads TGTGCCAGCAGCTTAACAGGAGTTTCACCCCTCCACTTT. It translates to CASSLTGVSPLHF.

This clonotype was detected ten times or more. V usage is TRBV5-1 and J usage is TRBJ2-3, with TRBD2 identical over 14 bases. The CDR3 is 16 residues long. CDR1 is SGHRS and CDR2 is YFSETQ in the germline V gene. The V segment lost 4 bases and the J segment 3 bases; nucleotides outside the gene matches: 4. Here the CDR3 DNA reads TGCGCCAGCAGCGGGGGACTAGCGGGGGATACAGATACGCAGTATTTT. Its protein product is CASSGGLAGDTDTQYF.